Following are 3 T cell receptor beta chains from one sample sequenced in a study of shared clonotypes between healthy human individuals. The table came from immunoSEQ multiplex PCR; TCRdb's copy has only in-frame clones and leaves some out. The profile covers about a million clones, with under 80% appearing a single time and roughly 1.5% taken by the ten largest. Sequencing used memory CD4+ T cells sorted from blood. The subset: CD45RA-negative fraction. The receptors originated from a man aged 18 to 30 in good health.

The chain links TRBV10-3 to TRBJ2-1; D is perhaps TRBD1 or TRBD2 (5 bases each). The germline V gene encodes CDR1 ENHRY and CDR2 SYGVKD. V was cut by 0 bases and J by 14 bases, with 11 bases left in between. CDR3 size: 12 residues. CDR3 sequence reads: CAISESGGLEFF. The DNA for the CDR3 is TGTGCCATCAGTGAGTCTGGGGGTCTGGAGTTCTTC.

This chain links TRBV18 with TRBJ2-5; TRBD1 is a possible D gene (8 bases). The germline V gene encodes CDR1 KGHSH and CDR2 LQKENI. The CDR3 loop spans 17 amino acids. Trimming took off 4 bases at V and 1 base at J, with 19 bases between the two ends. The CDR3 sequence: CASSRSGQGGSQETQYF. Here the CDR3 DNA reads TGTGCCAGCTCACGTTCCGGACAGGGAGGGAGCCAAGAGACCCAGTACTTC.

The rearrangement links TRBV7-2 to TRBJ2-3, with unresolved D. Trimming removed 5 bases at V and 2 bases at J, with 8 bases between. There are 13 residues in the CDR3. Germline V CDR1 and CDR2: SGHTA, FQGNSA. Here the CDR3 DNA reads TGTGCCAGCAGCCGACGGTTCACAGATACGCAGTATTTT. Translation gives CASSRRFTDTQYF.